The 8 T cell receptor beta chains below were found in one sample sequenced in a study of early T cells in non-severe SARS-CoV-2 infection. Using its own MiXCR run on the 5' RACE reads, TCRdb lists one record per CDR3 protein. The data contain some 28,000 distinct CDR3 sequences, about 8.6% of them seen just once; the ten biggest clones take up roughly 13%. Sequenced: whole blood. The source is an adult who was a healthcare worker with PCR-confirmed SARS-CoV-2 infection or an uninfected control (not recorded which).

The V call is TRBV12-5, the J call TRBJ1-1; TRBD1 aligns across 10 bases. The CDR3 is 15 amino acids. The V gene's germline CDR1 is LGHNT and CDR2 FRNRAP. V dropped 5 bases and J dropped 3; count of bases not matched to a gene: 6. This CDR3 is CASGARQGADTEAFF. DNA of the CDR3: TGTGCTAGTGGTGCGCGACAGGGGGCGGACACTGAAGCTTTCTTT.

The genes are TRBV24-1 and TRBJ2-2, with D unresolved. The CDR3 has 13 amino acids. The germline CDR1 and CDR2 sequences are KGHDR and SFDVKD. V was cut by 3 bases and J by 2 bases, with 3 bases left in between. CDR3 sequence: CATSDPNTGELFF. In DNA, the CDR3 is TGTGCCACCAGTGATCCCAACACCGGGGAGCTGTTTTTT.

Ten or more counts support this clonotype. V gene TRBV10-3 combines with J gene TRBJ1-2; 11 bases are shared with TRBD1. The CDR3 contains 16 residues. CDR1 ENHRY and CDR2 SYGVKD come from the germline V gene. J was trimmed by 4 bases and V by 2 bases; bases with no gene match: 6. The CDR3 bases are TGTGCCATCAGTGAGCCGGACAGGGGGCAAGGCTATGGCTACACCTTC. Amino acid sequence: CAISEPDRGQGYGYTF.

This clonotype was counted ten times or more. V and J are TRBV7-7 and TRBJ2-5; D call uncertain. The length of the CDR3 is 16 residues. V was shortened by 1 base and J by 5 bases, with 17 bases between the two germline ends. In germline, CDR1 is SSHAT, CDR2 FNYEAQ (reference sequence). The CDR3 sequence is CASSLGVHLGVETQYF. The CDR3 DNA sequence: TGTGCCAGCAGCTTAGGGGTCCACTTAGGCGTTGAGACCCAGTACTTC.

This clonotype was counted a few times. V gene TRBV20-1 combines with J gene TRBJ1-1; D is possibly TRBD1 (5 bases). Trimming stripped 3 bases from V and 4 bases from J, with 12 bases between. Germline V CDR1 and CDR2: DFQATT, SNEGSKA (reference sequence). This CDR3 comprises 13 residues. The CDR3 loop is CSASRDYGTEAFF. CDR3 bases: TGCAGTGCTAGCCGGGACTACGGCACTGAAGCTTTCTTT.

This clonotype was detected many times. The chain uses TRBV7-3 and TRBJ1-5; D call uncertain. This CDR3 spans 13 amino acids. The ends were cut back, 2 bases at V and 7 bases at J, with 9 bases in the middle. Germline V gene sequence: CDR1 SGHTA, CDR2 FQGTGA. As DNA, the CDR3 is TGTGCCAGCAGCTTACAGGCTGGGCAGCCCCAGCATTTT. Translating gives CASSLQAGQPQHF.

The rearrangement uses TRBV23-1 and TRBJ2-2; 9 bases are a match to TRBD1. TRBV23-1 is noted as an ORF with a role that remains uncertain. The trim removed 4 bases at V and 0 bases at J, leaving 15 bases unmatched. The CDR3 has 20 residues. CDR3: CASSREPSDRGDTNTGELFF. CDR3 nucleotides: TGCGCCAGCAGTCGCGAGCCCTCCGACAGGGGGGACACGAACACCGGGGAGCTGTTTTTT.

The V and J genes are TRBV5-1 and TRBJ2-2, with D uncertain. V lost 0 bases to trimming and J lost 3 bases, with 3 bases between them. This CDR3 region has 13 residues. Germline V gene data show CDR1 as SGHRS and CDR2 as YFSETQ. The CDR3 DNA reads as TGCGCCAGCAGCTTGGGTTACACCGGGGAGCTGTTTTTT. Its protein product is CASSLGYTGELFF.